The clone carrying this T cell receptor beta chain was seen many times. Its specificity is unknown. TCRdb passed the reads through MiXCR, listing each CDR3 protein once. The sample lists fewer than 200,000 distinct CDR3 sequences, approximately 19% occurring once. This sample stems from a study of T cell repertoires in cytomegalovirus infection. Regarding the study as a whole: HLA-C-restricted CMV clonotypes gave the most frequent clonotype in two of eight donors.

What was sequenced was PBMCs. This TCR came from a human donor in good health (CMV status not recorded). Some clones in this sample may be carry-over from other donors' samples.

In nucleotides, the CDR3 is TGTGCCAGCAGCTTTAGCGGGAGTGGAAAGGACTACGAGCAGTACTTC. It yields the protein CASSFSGSGKDYEQYF. The chain couples TRBV11-3 to TRBJ2-7; 9 bases line up with TRBD2. The CDR3 is made up of 16 amino acids. Germline loops: CDR1 SGHNT, CDR2 YENEEA. J lost 3 bases, V lost 3 bases, and 9 bases had no gene match.